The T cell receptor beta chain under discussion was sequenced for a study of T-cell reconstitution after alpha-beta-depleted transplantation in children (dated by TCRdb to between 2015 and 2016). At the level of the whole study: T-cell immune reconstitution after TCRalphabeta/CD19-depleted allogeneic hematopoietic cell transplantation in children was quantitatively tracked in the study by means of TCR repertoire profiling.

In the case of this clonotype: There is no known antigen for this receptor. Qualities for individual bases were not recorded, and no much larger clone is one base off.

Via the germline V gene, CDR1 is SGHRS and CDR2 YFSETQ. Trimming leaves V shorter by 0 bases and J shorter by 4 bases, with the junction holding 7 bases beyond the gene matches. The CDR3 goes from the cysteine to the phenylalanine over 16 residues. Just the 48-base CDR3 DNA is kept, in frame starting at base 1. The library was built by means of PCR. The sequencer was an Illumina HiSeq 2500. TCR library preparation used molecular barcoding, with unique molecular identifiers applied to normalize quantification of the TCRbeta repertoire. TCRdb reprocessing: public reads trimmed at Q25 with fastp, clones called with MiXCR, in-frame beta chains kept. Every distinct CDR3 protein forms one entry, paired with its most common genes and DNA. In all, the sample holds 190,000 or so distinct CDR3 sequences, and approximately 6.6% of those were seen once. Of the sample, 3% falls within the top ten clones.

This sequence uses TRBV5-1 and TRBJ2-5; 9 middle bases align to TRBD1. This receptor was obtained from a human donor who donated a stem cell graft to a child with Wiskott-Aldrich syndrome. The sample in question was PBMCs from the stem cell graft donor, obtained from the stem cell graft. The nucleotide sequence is TGCGCCAGCAGCTTGGCCGGGACAGGGAGGAGAGAGACCCAGTACTTC. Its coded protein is CASSLAGTGRRETQYF.